These 9 T cell receptor beta chains came from one sample sequenced in a study of cytomegalovirus exposure and HLA in healthy donors. The PCR used 60 Vbeta and 13 Jbeta primers. Clones were sequenced by immunoSEQ multiplex PCR, and TCRdb holds only the in-frame ones, with some missing. Among 86,000 or so clones listed, about 85% were seen once. Sequencing was performed on PBMCs. The receptors derive from a woman aged 40 to 50 in good health and CMV-seropositive.

V usage is TRBV4-3 and J usage is TRBJ2-7; 10 nucleotides match TRBD1. The CDR3 has 15 residues. The germline V gene encodes CDR1 LGHNA and CDR2 YSLEER. V trimming: 3 bases; J trimming: 2 bases; junction bases outside the gene matches: 4. CDR3 region: CASSHAGTGAYEQYF. The CDR3 region has the DNA TGCGCCAGCAGCCATGCCGGGACAGGGGCCTACGAGCAGTACTTC.

The J gene is TRBJ1-5, the V gene TRBV5-1, with 7 bases lining up with TRBD1. The CDR3 contains 13 residues. The junction had 3 bases not matched to a gene; V was cut back by 5 bases and J by 4 bases. From germline, CDR1 is SGHRS and CDR2 YFSETQ. The CDR3, as DNA: TGCGCCAGCAGGTGGGACAGTAATCAGCCCCAGCATTTT. Its protein is CASRWDSNQPQHF.

The CDR3 DNA reads TGTGCCAGTAGTATCGGGGCTAACTATGGCTACACCTTC. Residues: CASSIGANYGYTF. This chain joins TRBV19 and TRBJ1-2; D remains ambiguous. Trimming cost V 3 bases and J 0 bases, with 5 bases left between them. The V gene's germline CDR1 is LNHDA and CDR2 SQIVND (reference sequence). The CDR3 has 13 amino acids.

CDR3 amino acids: CASSISGGQETQYF. DNA of the CDR3: TGTGCCAGTAGTATATCGGGTGGACAAGAGACCCAGTACTTC. V usage is TRBV19 and J usage is TRBJ2-5; D remains unclear. This CDR3 has 14 amino acids. Per the germline V gene, CDR1 is LNHDA and CDR2 is SQIVND (reference sequence). Trimming removed 2 bases from V and 2 bases from J, with 9 bases in between. Combining the CDR3 with reference TRBV19 and TRBJ2-5 gives the whole variable domain DGGITQSPKYLFRKEGQNVTLSCEQNLNHDAMYWYRQDPGQGLRLIYYSQIVNDFQKGDIAEGYSVSREKKESFPLTVTSAQKNPTAFYLCASSISGGQETQYFGPGTRLLVL.

V gene TRBV19 combines with J gene TRBJ1-1, with a possible D match to TRBD1 (5 bases). CDR3 length: 13 amino acids. Germline V gives CDR1 LNHDA, CDR2 SQIVND (reference sequence). The ends were cut back, 6 bases at V and 6 bases at J, with 14 bases in the middle. The CDR3: CASRPRRDAEAFF. Written as DNA, the CDR3 is TGTGCCAGTAGACCCCGGAGGGACGCTGAAGCTTTCTTT.

This clone was seen just once. V gene TRBV6-5 combines with J gene TRBJ2-1; 10 bases line up with TRBD2. V trimming: 2 bases; J trimming: 7 bases; junction bases outside the gene matches: 5. Germline V gene data show CDR1 as MNHEY and CDR2 as SVGAGI. This CDR3 contains 15 residues. The CDR3 DNA reads as TGTGCCAGCAGTTACAGGAGCGGGGGGGTGAATGAGCAGTTCTTC. Translated: CASSYRSGGVNEQFF.

The chain couples TRBV5-4 to TRBJ2-2; D gene ambiguous. Germline loops: CDR1 SGHNT, CDR2 YYREEE (reference sequence). V lost 3 bases, J lost 5 bases, and 14 bases lay in between. The CDR3 consists of 15 residues. For the CDR3, the DNA is TGTGCCAGCAGCTCGGCCTCTACTAAGACCGGGGAGCTGTTTTTT. It is translated as CASSSASTKTGELFF.

The chain joins TRBV7-3 to TRBJ1-6, with 10 nucleotides matching TRBD1. Germline CDR1 and CDR2: SGHTA and FQGTGA. The CDR3 contains 16 residues. Germline trimming cut 5 bases from V and 5 bases from J; bases unmatched to any gene: 6. CDR3 nucleotides: TGTGCCAGCAGCCCAGGAGACAGGGGGCATAATTCACCCCTCCACTTT. Encoded protein: CASSPGDRGHNSPLHF.

This clone was detected only a few times. The chain recombines TRBV28 with TRBJ1-1; TRBD1 agrees at 8 bases. The V gene end was trimmed by 6 bases and the J gene end by 7 bases; junction bases not matched to a gene: 10. Germline V lookup: CDR1 MDHEN, CDR2 SYDVKM. CDR3 length equals 14 residues. CDR3 DNA sequence: TGTGCCAGCAGCTCGGGACAGGCCGCCAATGAAGCTTTCTTT. It yields the protein CASSSGQAANEAFF.